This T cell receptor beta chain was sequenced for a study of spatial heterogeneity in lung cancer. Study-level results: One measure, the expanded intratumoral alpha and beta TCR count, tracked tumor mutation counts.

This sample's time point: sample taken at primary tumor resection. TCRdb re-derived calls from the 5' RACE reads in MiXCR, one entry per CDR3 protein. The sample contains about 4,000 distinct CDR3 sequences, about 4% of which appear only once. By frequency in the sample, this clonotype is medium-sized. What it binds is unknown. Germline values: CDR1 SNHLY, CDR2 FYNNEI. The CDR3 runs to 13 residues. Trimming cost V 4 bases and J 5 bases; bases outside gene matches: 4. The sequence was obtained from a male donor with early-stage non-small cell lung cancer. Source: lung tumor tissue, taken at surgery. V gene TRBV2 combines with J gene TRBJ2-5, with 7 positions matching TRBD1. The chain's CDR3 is CASSGDRVETQYF. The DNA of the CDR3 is TGTGCCAGCAGTGGCGACAGGGTGGAGACCCAGTACTTC.